This T cell receptor (beta chain) was captured in a study of T cells after yellow fever vaccination. The ends were cut back, 5 bases at V and 3 bases at J, with 13 bases in the middle. The CDR3 runs to 14 residues. From germline, CDR1 is MNHEY and CDR2 SMNVEV (reference sequence). Each CDR3 protein gets one entry after TCRdb re-called the 5' RACE reads with MiXCR. The sample has 610,000 or so distinct CDR3 sequences, approximately 13% seen once; the top ten hold under 15%. The TCR comes from a man aged 25 to 45 who received the YFV17D yellow fever vaccine. The V and J genes are TRBV27 and TRBJ1-1, with unresolved D. The input for sequencing was PBMCs, taken on the day of the yellow fever booster vaccination. The CDR3 reads CASSPAGRYTEAFF. CDR3 coding DNA: TGTGCCAGCAGTCCCGCCGGGAGGTACACTGAAGCTTTCTTT.